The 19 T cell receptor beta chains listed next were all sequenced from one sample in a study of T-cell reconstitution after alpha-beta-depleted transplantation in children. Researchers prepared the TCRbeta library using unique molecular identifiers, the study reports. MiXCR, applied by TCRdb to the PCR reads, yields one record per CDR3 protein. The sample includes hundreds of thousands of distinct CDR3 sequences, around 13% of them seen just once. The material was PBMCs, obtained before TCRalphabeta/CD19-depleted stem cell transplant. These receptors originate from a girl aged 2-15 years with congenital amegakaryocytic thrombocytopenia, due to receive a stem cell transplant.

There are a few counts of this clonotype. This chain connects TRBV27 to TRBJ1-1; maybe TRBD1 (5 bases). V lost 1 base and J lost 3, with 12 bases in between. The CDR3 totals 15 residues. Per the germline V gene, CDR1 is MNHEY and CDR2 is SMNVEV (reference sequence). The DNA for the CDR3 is TGTGCCAGCAGTTTATGGGGGGGAAGGGACACTGAAGCTTTCTTT. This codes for CASSLWGGRDTEAFF.

CDR3 loop: CASSPEGLGKYF. In nucleotides, the CDR3 is TGTGCCAGCAGCCCGGAAGGACTGGGGAAGTACTTC. The J gene is TRBJ2-7, the V gene TRBV7-9; TRBD2 is a possible D gene (5 bases). V lost 5 bases, J lost 11 bases, and 16 bases lay in between. Germline V CDR1 and CDR2: SEHNR, FQNEAQ (reference sequence). The CDR3 contains 12 residues.

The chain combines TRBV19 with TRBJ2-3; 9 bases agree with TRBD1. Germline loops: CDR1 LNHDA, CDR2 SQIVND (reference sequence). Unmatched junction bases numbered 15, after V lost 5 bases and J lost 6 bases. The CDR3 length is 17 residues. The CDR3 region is CASSSQSSGTGSDTQYF. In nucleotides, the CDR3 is TGTGCCAGTAGTTCGCAATCCTCCGGGACAGGGTCGGATACGCAGTATTTT.

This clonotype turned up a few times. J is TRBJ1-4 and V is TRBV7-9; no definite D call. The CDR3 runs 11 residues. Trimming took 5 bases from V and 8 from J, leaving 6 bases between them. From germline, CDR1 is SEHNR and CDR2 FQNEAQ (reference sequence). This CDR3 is CASSPDEKLFF. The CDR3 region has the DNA TGTGCCAGCAGCCCGGACGAAAAACTGTTTTTT.

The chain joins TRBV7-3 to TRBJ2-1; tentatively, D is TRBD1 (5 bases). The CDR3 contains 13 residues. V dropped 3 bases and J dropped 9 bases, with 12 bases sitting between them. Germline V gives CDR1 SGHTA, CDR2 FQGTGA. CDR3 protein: CASSFRVTSEQFF. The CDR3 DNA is TGTGCCAGCAGCTTCAGGGTAACCAGTGAGCAGTTCTTC.

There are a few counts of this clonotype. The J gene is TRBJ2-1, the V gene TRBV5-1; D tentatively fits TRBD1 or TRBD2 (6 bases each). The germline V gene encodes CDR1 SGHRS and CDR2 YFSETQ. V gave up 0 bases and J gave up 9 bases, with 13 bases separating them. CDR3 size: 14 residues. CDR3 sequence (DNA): TGCGCCAGCAGCTTGGGCCTAGGAGGGGGTGAGCAGTTCTTC. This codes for CASSLGLGGGEQFF.

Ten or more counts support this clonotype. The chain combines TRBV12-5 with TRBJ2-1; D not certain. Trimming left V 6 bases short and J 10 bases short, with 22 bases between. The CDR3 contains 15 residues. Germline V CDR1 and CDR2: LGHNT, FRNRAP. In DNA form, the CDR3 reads TGTGCTAGTGGCCCTGAGGAAGTCCCCCTCACAGAGCAGTTCTTC. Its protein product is CASGPEEVPLTEQFF.

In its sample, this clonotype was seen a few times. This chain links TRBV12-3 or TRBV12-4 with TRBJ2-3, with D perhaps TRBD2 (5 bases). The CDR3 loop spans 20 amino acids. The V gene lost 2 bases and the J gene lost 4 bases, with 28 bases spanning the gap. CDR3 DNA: TGTGCCAGCAGTTTAAAGTACCGTGACCCGAGGGCGGCCCTCGCAGATACGCAGTATTTT. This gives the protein CASSLKYRDPRAALADTQYF.

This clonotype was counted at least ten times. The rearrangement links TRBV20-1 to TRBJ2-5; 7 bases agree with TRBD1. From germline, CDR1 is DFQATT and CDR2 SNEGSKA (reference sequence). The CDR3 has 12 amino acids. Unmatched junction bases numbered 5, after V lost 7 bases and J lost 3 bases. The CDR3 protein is CSGWGTEETQYF. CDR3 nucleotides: TGCAGTGGGTGGGGGACAGAAGAGACCCAGTACTTC.

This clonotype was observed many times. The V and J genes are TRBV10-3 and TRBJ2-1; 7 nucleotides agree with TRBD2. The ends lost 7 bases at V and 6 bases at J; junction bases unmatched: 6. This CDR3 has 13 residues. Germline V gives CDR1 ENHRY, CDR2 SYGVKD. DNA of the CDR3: TGTGCCATCACTGGAGCGGGATTCAATGAGCAGTTCTTC. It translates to CAITGAGFNEQFF.

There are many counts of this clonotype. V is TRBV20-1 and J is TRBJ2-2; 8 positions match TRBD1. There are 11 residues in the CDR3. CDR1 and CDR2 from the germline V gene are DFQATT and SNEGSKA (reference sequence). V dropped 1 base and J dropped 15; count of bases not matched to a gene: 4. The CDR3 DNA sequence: TGCAGTGCTAGAGTTCCAGGGGGCTTGTTTTTT. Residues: CSARVPGGLFF.

This chain's CDR3 is CSVVGFSNTEAFF. The CDR3, as DNA: TGCAGCGTTGTGGGTTTTTCGAACACTGAAGCTTTCTTT. The J gene is TRBJ1-1, the V gene TRBV29-1; D unclear. The V gene lost 4 bases and the J gene lost 1 base, with 10 bases spanning the gap. The germline V gene encodes CDR1 SQVTM and CDR2 ANQGSEA. CDR3 length: 13 residues.

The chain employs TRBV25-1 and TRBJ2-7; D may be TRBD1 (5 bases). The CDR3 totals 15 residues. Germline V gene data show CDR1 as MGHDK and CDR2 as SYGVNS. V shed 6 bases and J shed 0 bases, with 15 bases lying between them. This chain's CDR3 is CASREKGPYSYEQYF. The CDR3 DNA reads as TGTGCCAGCAGGGAGAAGGGGCCTTACTCCTACGAGCAGTACTTC.

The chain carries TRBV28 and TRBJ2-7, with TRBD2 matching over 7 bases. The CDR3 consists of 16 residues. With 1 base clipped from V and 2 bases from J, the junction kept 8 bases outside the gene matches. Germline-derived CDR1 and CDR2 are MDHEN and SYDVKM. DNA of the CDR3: TGTGCCAGCAGTTTATTCACGGGGGACTACCCCTACGAGCAGTACTTC. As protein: CASSLFTGDYPYEQYF. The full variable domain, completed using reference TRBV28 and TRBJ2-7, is DVKVTQSSRYLVKRTGEKVFLECVQDMDHENMFWYRQDPGLGLRLIYFSYDVKMKEKGDIPEGYSVSREKKERFSLILESASTNQTSMYLCASSLFTGDYPYEQYFGPGTRLTVT.

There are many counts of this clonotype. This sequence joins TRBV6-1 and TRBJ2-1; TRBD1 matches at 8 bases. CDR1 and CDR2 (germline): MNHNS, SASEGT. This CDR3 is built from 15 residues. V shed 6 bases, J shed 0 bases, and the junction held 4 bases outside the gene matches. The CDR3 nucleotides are TGTGCCAGCAGACCCACAGGGGGCTCCTACAATGAGCAGTTCTTC. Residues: CASRPTGGSYNEQFF.

The CDR3 DNA is TGCGCCAGCAGCCAACCATTAACCCAGCGGAGGCGGGATGAGCAGTTCTTC. This codes for CASSQPLTQRRRDEQFF. The genes are TRBV4-1 and TRBJ2-1; D perhaps matches TRBD2 (5 bases). This CDR3 is 17 amino acids long. The V gene lost 2 bases and the J gene lost 8 bases, with 22 bases spanning the gap. Germline V gene data show CDR1 as MGHRA and CDR2 as YSYEKL.

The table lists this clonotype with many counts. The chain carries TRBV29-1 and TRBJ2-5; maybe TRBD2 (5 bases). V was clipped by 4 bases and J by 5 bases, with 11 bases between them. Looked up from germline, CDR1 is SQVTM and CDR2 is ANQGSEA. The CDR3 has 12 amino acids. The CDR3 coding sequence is TGCAGCGTTGTGTTTAGAGGGGAGACCCAGTACTTC. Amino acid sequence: CSVVFRGETQYF.

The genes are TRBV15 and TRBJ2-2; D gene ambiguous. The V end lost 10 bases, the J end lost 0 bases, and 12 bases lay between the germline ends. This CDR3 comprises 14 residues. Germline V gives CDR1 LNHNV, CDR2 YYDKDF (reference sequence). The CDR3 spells CAIGDGTNTGELFF. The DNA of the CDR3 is TGTGCCATCGGTGATGGTACGAACACCGGGGAGCTGTTTTTT.

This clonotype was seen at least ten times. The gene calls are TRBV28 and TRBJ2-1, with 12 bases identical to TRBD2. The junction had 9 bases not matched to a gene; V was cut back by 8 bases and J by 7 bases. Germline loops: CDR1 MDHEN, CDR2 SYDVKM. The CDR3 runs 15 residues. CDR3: CASLGTSGLWNEQFF. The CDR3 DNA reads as TGTGCCAGCCTAGGGACTAGCGGGCTTTGGAATGAGCAGTTCTTC.